This T cell receptor beta chain was documented in a study of blood T cell repertoires in COVID-19. The wider study: The United States, Italy and Spain supplied acute and convalescent COVID-19 samples.

In the original analysis: Amplified reference gene primers provided the basis for estimating nucleated cell counts. The protocol was immunoSEQ multiplex PCR, while the TCRdb copy is restricted to in-frame clones and leaves out a portion. The DNA gave D and trimming, while V, J and clone size come from that table. Among 100,000 to 120,000 clones listed, roughly 85% were seen once. With 6 bases removed from V and 4 bases from J, the gap between germline ends came to 9 bases. CDR3 length equals 12 residues. This clonotype was sampled from a human donor in a cohort sampled during active COVID-19. Sequences were obtained from peripheral blood. This chain links TRBV12-3 or TRBV12-4 with TRBJ2-5; no clear D gene. The CDR3 DNA reads TGTGCCAGCAGGAAGTACTCAGAGACCCAGTACTTC. It yields the protein CASRKYSETQYF.